This T cell receptor beta chain appears in the sequencing data of a study of neurological immune-mediated disorders. General study results and limits: No CDR3 amino acid sequences were shared by expanded clones across subjects, suggesting private repertoires in all groups. The greatest degree of TCR clonal expansion was observed in HTLV-1-associated myelopathy, with the lowest in multiple sclerosis, below that of healthy controls.

Synthesis of cDNA used 5'RACE (with 10-nucleotide random UMIs). TCRdb reprocessed the 5' RACE reads with MiXCR, giving one entry per CDR3 protein. The data contain tens of thousands of distinct CDR3 sequences, roughly 15% of them singletons. Trimming took off 2 bases at V and 1 base at J, with 12 bases between the two ends. This CDR3 spans 15 amino acids. The sample holds many counts of this clonotype. Its specificity is unknown. Time point defined: longitudinal time-point 1 (baseline). This TCR derives from a female donor with HTLV-1-associated myelopathy (HAM/TSP). The rearrangement joins TRBV12-3 or TRBV12-4 to TRBJ2-7; D perhaps matches TRBD2 (5 bases). Sample: PBMCs. CDR3 protein: CASSLWTGASYEQYF. The CDR3 DNA follows: TGTGCCAGCAGTTTATGGACTGGTGCGTCCTACGAGCAGTACTTC.